This T cell receptor (beta chain) stems from a study of blood T cells in healthy people across ages. This clonotype has at least ten counts. The CDR3 is 13 residues long. Germline CDR1 reads SQVTM; CDR2 reads ANQGSEA. V lost 6 bases to trimming and J lost 3 bases, with 15 bases between them. Alongside a J-beta primer mix, a sample-barcoded 5' primer served in a second PCR lasting roughly 7 to 11 cycles. TCRdb re-analysed the 5' RACE reads in MiXCR, keeping a single row per CDR3 protein. Here the sample spans 720,000 or so distinct CDR3 sequences, roughly 43% being singletons. The chain recombines TRBV29-1 with TRBJ2-7, with TRBD2 as a possible D gene (5 bases). The TCR sequence derives from a man aged 80 or over in good health. Sequencing was carried out using blood. CDR3 sequence (DNA): TGCAGCGTGGCGGGTGGGCCAATCTACGAGCAGTACTTC. Protein product: CSVAGGPIYEQYF.